These 14 T cell receptor beta chains came from one sample sequenced in a study of T cell responses to AZD1222 COVID-19 vaccine. TCRdb's table, derived via immunoSEQ multiplex PCR, lists solely in-frame clones and lacks some. The repertoire consists of about 190,000 clones, with around 87% occurring once and the leading ten covering 6% to 8%. Source: peripheral blood, taken on day 0 of AZD1222 vaccination. The receptors stem from an adult in good health.

This chain joins TRBV5-1 and TRBJ1-2; 10 bases line up with TRBD1. The germline gives CDR1 SGHRS, CDR2 YFSETQ. V shed 3 bases and J 8 bases; nucleotides not matched to a gene: 4. The CDR3 spans 13 residues. The CDR3 DNA follows: TGCGCCAGCAGCTCCGGGACAGGGGAAGGCTACACCTTC. This gives the protein CASSSGTGEGYTF.

This clone was seen a single time. The chain joins TRBV7-9 to TRBJ2-6; unclear D gene. The CDR3 has 15 amino acids. Trimming cost V 2 bases and J 0 bases, with 5 bases left between them. The germline V gene encodes CDR1 SEHNR and CDR2 FQNEAQ (reference sequence). The CDR3 DNA reads TGTGCCAGCAGCTTATTTGTCTCTGGGGCCAACGTCCTGACTTTC. Encoded protein: CASSLFVSGANVLTF.

This clone has more than one count but fewer than ten. The genes are TRBV4-2 and TRBJ2-1, with 8 bases that match TRBD1. The CDR3 spans 16 residues. V trimming: 0 bases; J trimming: 13 bases; junction bases outside the gene matches: 14. Germline V gene lookup returns CDR1 LGHNA and CDR2 YNFKEQ. CDR3 residues: CASSQDLVPGGWAQFF. CDR3 bases: TGTGCCAGCAGCCAAGACTTGGTCCCAGGGGGCTGGGCACAGTTCTTC.

The chain employs TRBV5-1 and TRBJ1-3; D perhaps matches TRBD1 (5 bases). V was shortened by 2 bases and J by 1 base, with 7 bases between the two germline ends. There are 14 residues in the CDR3. Germline CDR1 and CDR2: SGHRS and YFSETQ. The CDR3 spells CASSLRGSGNTIYF. The CDR3 DNA is TGCGCCAGCAGCTTAAGGGGATCTGGAAACACCATATATTTT.

CDR3 nucleotide sequence: TGTGCCAGCAGTTTTTCCTTAAGCAATCAGCCCCAGCATTTT. It yields the protein CASSFSLSNQPQHF. The V and J genes are TRBV27 and TRBJ1-5; D call uncertain. The CDR3 is 14 amino acids. Trimming shortened V by 3 bases and J by 1 base, and 7 bases separated the two germline ends. The germline CDR1 and CDR2 sequences are MNHEY and SMNVEV (reference sequence).

The CDR3 nucleotides are TGTGCCAGCAGTTTAGGGGGGCAGCCCCAGCATTTT. This gives the protein CASSLGGQPQHF. V gene TRBV12-3 or TRBV12-4 combines with J gene TRBJ1-5; D possibly corresponds to TRBD1 (5 bases). This CDR3 is 12 amino acids long. With 1 base removed from V and 7 bases from J, the gap between germline ends came to 5 bases.

The rearrangement links TRBV12-3 or TRBV12-4 to TRBJ2-1; no clear D gene. With 4 bases removed from V and 6 bases from J, the gap between germline ends came to 4 bases. This CDR3 contains 11 residues. CDR3 sequence: CASSSPNEQFF. The CDR3 nucleotides read TGTGCCAGCAGTTCCCCCAATGAGCAGTTCTTC.

V usage is TRBV6-5 and J usage is TRBJ1-5, with TRBD1 as a possible D gene (5 bases). V was pared by 11 bases and J by 2 bases, with 19 bases between. Germline CDR1 MNHEY, CDR2 SVGAGI. CDR3 length equals 15 residues. CDR3 residues: CAGWVRGRGNQPQHF. The CDR3 DNA is TGTGCCGGCTGGGTGAGGGGAAGGGGCAATCAGCCCCAGCATTTT.

The chain has TRBV12-5 and TRBJ2-1; no clear D gene. Germline CDR1 is LGHNT and CDR2 is FRNRAP. Trimming left V 7 bases short and J 0 bases short, with 7 bases between. The CDR3 consists of 13 residues. The CDR3 here is CASVVSSYNEQFF. DNA for the CDR3: TGTGCTAGTGTGGTCAGCTCCTACAATGAGCAGTTCTTC.

The chain combines TRBV7-3 with TRBJ2-7; TRBD1 is a possible D gene (5 bases). Germline V gene data show CDR1 as SGHTA and CDR2 as FQGTGA. V gave up 4 bases and J gave up 3 bases, with 10 bases separating them. The CDR3 has 13 amino acids. CDR3 in DNA: TGTGCCAGCAGCTCCCGACAGCTCTACGAGCAGTACGTC. As protein: CASSSRQLYEQYV.

Comments on this clone: A much bigger clone sits one base away, suggesting this may be a read error. The CDR3 sequence is CASSSGGLYEQYF. The CDR3 bases are TGTGCCAGCAGCTCGGGGGGGCTCTACGAGCAGTACTTC. The chain recombines TRBV7-9 with TRBJ2-7, with 8 bases that match TRBD2. Germline CDR1 SEHNR, CDR2 FQNEAQ (reference sequence). V trimming: 4 bases; J trimming: 3 bases; junction bases outside the gene matches: 2. The CDR3 runs to 13 residues.

V usage is TRBV10-1 and J usage is TRBJ1-2; D is ambiguous. The length of the CDR3 is 13 residues. Germline values: CDR1 WNHNN, CDR2 SYGVQD (reference sequence). Trimming took off 0 bases at V and 6 bases at J, with 8 bases between the two ends. CDR3 DNA: TGCGCCAGCAGTGAGTCGGGCAGAAATGGCTACACCTTC. This codes for CASSESGRNGYTF.

The chain combines TRBV15 with TRBJ2-7; D not certain. Trimming pared 1 base from V and 5 bases from J, leaving 12 bases between. The CDR3 consists of 14 residues. Germline V lookup: CDR1 LNHNV, CDR2 YYDKDF (reference sequence). CDR3 sequence: CATSRAGQLHEQYF. Here the CDR3 DNA reads TGTGCCACCAGCAGAGCAGGTCAGCTTCACGAGCAGTACTTC.

V usage is TRBV7-2 and J usage is TRBJ2-7, with D perhaps matching TRBD2 (6 bases). The CDR3 has 18 amino acids. Germline V gene lookup returns CDR1 SGHTA and CDR2 FQGNSA. With 3 bases removed from V and 2 bases from J, the gap between germline ends came to 23 bases. The CDR3 coding sequence is TGTGCCAGCAGCTTTTCCCTCCGGGGGAGTCGATTAACCTACGAGCAGTACTTC. It translates to CASSFSLRGSRLTYEQYF.